This record looks at one TCR beta chain sequence and its context. The entry originates in a study of human T cells and chemical hapten exposure. This sample's time point: pre-sensitization, week 0. Treatment specified: therapeutic diphenylcyclopropenone sensitization with weekly scalp DPC. TCRdb reprocessed the RACE reads with MiXCR, giving one entry per CDR3 protein. This table holds 180,000 or so distinct CDR3 sequences, about 31% found once. The receptor comes from a woman under 40 with alopecia areata. Some clones in this sample may be carry-over from other donors' samples. The sequences come from whole blood, collected in connection with sensitization to the hapten diphenylcyclopropenone (DPC).

CDR3 bases: TGCAGTGCTAGACGGGACCGGGGGGGCTACACCTTC. Its translation is CSARRDRGGYTF. This sequence joins TRBV20-1 and TRBJ1-2, with a tentative D call TRBD1 (5 bases). V gave up 2 bases and J gave up 8 bases, with 12 bases separating them. Per germline, CDR1 DFQATT and CDR2 SNEGSKA (reference sequence). The CDR3 runs to 12 residues.